These T cell receptor beta chains were read from a single sample in a study of CD8 T cells in Susac syndrome. TCRdb re-called the immunoSEQ multiplex PCR reads through MiXCR, storing one row per CDR3 protein. Of 120,000 to 150,000 distinct CDR3 sequences listed, 85% to 95% are singletons. The specimen sequenced was CD4+ T cells from PBMCs. The receptor set was obtained from a human donor with multiple sclerosis. The CDR3 runs from the conserved cysteine through the conserved F or W. D genes are given only for firm matches. The size field is filled for only some rows; it gives once, few, many or a size class.

j_call: TRBJ2-7
clone_size: .
d_call: TRBD1
v_call: TRBV28
cdr3_nt: TGTGCCAGCAGTTCCGTGGGACAGGGGGTACACTCCTACGAGCAGTACTTC
cdr3_aa: CASSSVGQGVHSYEQYF

j_call: TRBJ2-3
clone_size: .
d_call: TRBD2
v_call: TRBV20-1
cdr3_nt: TGCAGTGCTAGAGACCCGACTTTGCGGGGGGGCGTAGGTACGCAGTATTTT
cdr3_aa: CSARDPTLRGGVGTQYF

j_call: TRBJ2-5
clone_size: .
d_call: .
v_call: TRBV28
cdr3_nt: TGTGCCAGCAGTTTATCCCCCAAGGAGGCCCAGTACTTC
cdr3_aa: CASSLSPKEAQYF

j_call: TRBJ1-2
clone_size: .
d_call: .
v_call: TRBV3-1
cdr3_nt: TGTGCCAGCAGCCAAGATCATTATGGCTACACCTTC
cdr3_aa: CASSQDHYGYTF

j_call: TRBJ1-5
clone_size: .
d_call: .
v_call: TRBV3-1
cdr3_nt: TGTGCCAGCAGCCAAGATTGGAGCAATCAGCCCCAGCATTTT
cdr3_aa: CASSQDWSNQPQHF

j_call: TRBJ2-1
clone_size: .
d_call: .
v_call: TRBV2
cdr3_nt: TGTGCCAGCACCGAGGGGACTCGATCCTACAATGAGCAGTTCTTC
cdr3_aa: CASTEGTRSYNEQFF

j_call: TRBJ2-7
clone_size: .
d_call: TRBD1
v_call: TRBV7-9
cdr3_nt: TGTGCCAGCAGCCCCAGGACAGGGGGCGTCGAGCAGTACTTC
cdr3_aa: CASSPRTGGVEQYF

j_call: TRBJ1-2
clone_size: .
d_call: .
v_call: TRBV3-1
cdr3_nt: TGTGCCAGCAGCCAAGATGAGGGGACTTATGGCTACACCTTC
cdr3_aa: CASSQDEGTYGYTF

j_call: TRBJ1-2
clone_size: .
d_call: .
v_call: TRBV12-3/TRBV12-4
cdr3_nt: TGTGCCAGCACCGCCCCAGGGGCGGGCTATGGCTACACCTTC
cdr3_aa: CASTAPGAGYGYTF

j_call: TRBJ1-2
clone_size: .
d_call: .
v_call: TRBV29-1
cdr3_nt: TGCAGCGTCCCCAACCGGGGGCAGGGGATCAACTATGGCTACACCTTC
cdr3_aa: CSVPNRGQGINYGYTF

j_call: TRBJ1-2
clone_size: once
d_call: .
v_call: TRBV16
cdr3_nt: TGTGCCAGCAGCGCCTCACGGGACTATGGCTACACCTTC
cdr3_aa: CASSASRDYGYTF

j_call: TRBJ2-3
clone_size: .
d_call: .
v_call: TRBV6-4
cdr3_nt: TGTGCCAGCAGTGTCTCGGGAAAAAGCACAGATACGCAGTATTTT
cdr3_aa: CASSVSGKSTDTQYF

j_call: TRBJ2-7
clone_size: .
d_call: TRBD2
v_call: TRBV18
cdr3_nt: TGTGCCAGCTCACCCGGGACTAGCGGGAGCGACGAGCAGTACTTC
cdr3_aa: CASSPGTSGSDEQYF

j_call: TRBJ1-5
clone_size: .
d_call: .
v_call: TRBV19
cdr3_nt: TGTGCCAGTAGTATCTATGGAGGCAATCAGCCCCAGCATTTT
cdr3_aa: CASSIYGGNQPQHF

j_call: TRBJ1-1
clone_size: .
d_call: .
v_call: TRBV29-1
cdr3_nt: TGCAGCGCCCGGCCGGGACCATCTGAAGCTTTCTTT
cdr3_aa: CSARPGPSEAFF

j_call: TRBJ2-5
clone_size: .
d_call: TRBD1
v_call: TRBV29-1
cdr3_nt: TGCAGCGTTGAAGGGGACAGGGGGCTCTGGACCCAGTACTTC
cdr3_aa: CSVEGDRGLWTQYF

j_call: TRBJ2-1
clone_size: .
d_call: TRBD2
v_call: TRBV9
cdr3_nt: TGTGCCAGCAGCGTAATAGCGGGAGTGGGCAATGAGCAGTTCTTC
cdr3_aa: CASSVIAGVGNEQFF

j_call: TRBJ2-3
clone_size: once
d_call: TRBD1
v_call: TRBV20-1
cdr3_nt: TGCAGTGCAACACCGGGACAGGGTAGAGATACGCAGTATTTT
cdr3_aa: CSATPGQGRDTQYF

j_call: TRBJ2-3
clone_size: .
d_call: TRBD2
v_call: TRBV20-1
cdr3_nt: TGCAGTGCTAGCGGGGGGGCTCGCACAGATACGCAGTATTTT
cdr3_aa: CSASGGARTDTQYF

j_call: TRBJ2-3
clone_size: .
d_call: TRBD1
v_call: TRBV15
cdr3_nt: TGTGCCACCAGCGGGGACAGGCCAAACCCTCGTGGGGGCACAGATACGCAGTATTTT
cdr3_aa: CATSGDRPNPRGGTDTQYF

j_call: TRBJ2-7
clone_size: .
d_call: .
v_call: TRBV27
cdr3_nt: TGTGCCAGCAGTCCCGGCAGGGGAAGGGACTACGAGCAGTACTTC
cdr3_aa: CASSPGRGRDYEQYF

j_call: TRBJ1-2
clone_size: .
d_call: .
v_call: TRBV6-4
cdr3_nt: TGTGCCAGCAGTGTCGGGATAGGCTATGGCTACACCTTC
cdr3_aa: CASSVGIGYGYTF

j_call: TRBJ2-1
clone_size: .
d_call: .
v_call: TRBV4-3
cdr3_nt: TGCGCCAGCAGCTTATTTAGTATCTCCTACAATGAGCAGTTCTTC
cdr3_aa: CASSLFSISYNEQFF

j_call: TRBJ2-2
clone_size: .
d_call: .
v_call: TRBV4-3
cdr3_nt: TGCGCCAGCAGCCAAGATGCGTCCCGGTCGAACACCGGGGAGCTGTTTTTT
cdr3_aa: CASSQDASRSNTGELFF

j_call: TRBJ2-7
clone_size: .
d_call: TRBD1
v_call: TRBV29-1
cdr3_nt: TGCAGCGTTGAGTCCGTTCTGACAGGGGCCTCCTACGAGCAGTACTTC
cdr3_aa: CSVESVLTGASYEQYF

j_call: TRBJ2-1
clone_size: .
d_call: .
v_call: TRBV29-1
cdr3_nt: TGCAGCGCCCGGACTCCCCATGAGCAGTTCTTC
cdr3_aa: CSARTPHEQFF

j_call: TRBJ2-1
clone_size: .
d_call: TRBD2
v_call: TRBV28
cdr3_nt: TGTGCCAGCCGAGAGAGGACTAGCGGAAACAATGAGCAGTTCTTC
cdr3_aa: CASRERTSGNNEQFF

j_call: TRBJ2-3
clone_size: .
d_call: .
v_call: TRBV30
cdr3_nt: TGTGCCTGGAGTGTAAAGGGCAGTTCGGTTTTCGGCACAGATACGCAGTATTTT
cdr3_aa: CAWSVKGSSVFGTDTQYF

j_call: TRBJ2-7
clone_size: .
d_call: TRBD2
v_call: TRBV5-1
cdr3_nt: TGCGCCAACAGTTCCGGACTAGCGGGGACCTACCACGAGCAGTACTTC
cdr3_aa: CANSSGLAGTYHEQYF

j_call: TRBJ2-2
clone_size: .
d_call: .
v_call: TRBV21-1
cdr3_nt: TGTGCCAGCAGCAAAGTAGGTCGAGCCGGGGAGCTGTTTTTT
cdr3_aa: CASSKVGRAGELFF

j_call: TRBJ2-2
clone_size: .
d_call: TRBD2
v_call: TRBV20-1
cdr3_nt: TGCAGTGCTAGAGAGAGGGAGGGCCCCACCGGGGAGCTGTTTTTT
cdr3_aa: CSAREREGPTGELFF

j_call: TRBJ2-5
clone_size: .
d_call: .
v_call: TRBV3-1
cdr3_nt: TGTGCCAGCAGCCAAGATTTAACTTTCGAACAGACCCAGTACTTC
cdr3_aa: CASSQDLTFEQTQYF